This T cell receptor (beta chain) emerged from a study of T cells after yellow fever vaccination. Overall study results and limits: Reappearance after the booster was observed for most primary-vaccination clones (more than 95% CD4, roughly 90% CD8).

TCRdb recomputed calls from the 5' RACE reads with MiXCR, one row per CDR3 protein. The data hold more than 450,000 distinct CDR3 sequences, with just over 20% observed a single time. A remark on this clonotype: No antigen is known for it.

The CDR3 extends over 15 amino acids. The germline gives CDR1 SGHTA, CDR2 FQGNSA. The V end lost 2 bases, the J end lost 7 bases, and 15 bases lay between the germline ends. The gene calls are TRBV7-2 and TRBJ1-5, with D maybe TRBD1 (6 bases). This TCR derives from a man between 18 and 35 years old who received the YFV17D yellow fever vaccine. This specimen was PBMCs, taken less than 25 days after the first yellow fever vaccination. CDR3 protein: CASSLSGGLGQPQHF. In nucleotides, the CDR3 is TGTGCCAGCAGCTTATCGGGGGGCCTTGGACAGCCCCAGCATTTT.